These 3 T cell receptor beta chains share one sample of origin, sequenced in a study of T-cell reconstitution after alpha-beta-depleted transplantation in children. The library targeted TCRbeta and was prepared with unique molecular identifiers. TCRdb analysed the PCR reads with MiXCR anew, one entry per CDR3 protein. The repertoire holds a few hundred thousand distinct CDR3 sequences, with 43% as singletons. The source was PBMCs, collected before TCRalphabeta/CD19-depleted stem cell transplant. The receptor source for this set is a girl aged 2-10 years with aplastic anemia, due to receive a stem cell transplant.

This clonotype was picked up many times. The rearrangement links TRBV20-1 to TRBJ2-7; D tentatively fits TRBD1 or TRBD2 (6 bases each). Germline V gene lookup returns CDR1 DFQATT and CDR2 SNEGSKA (reference sequence). The germline V and J ends were trimmed by 8 bases and 4 bases, with 24 bases remaining between them. The CDR3 extends over 15 amino acids. The CDR3 protein is CSYMPNTGAAYEQYF. DNA of the CDR3: TGCAGTTACATGCCTAACACGGGGGCGGCGTACGAGCAGTACTTC.

This clonotype was observed many times. This chain connects TRBV20-1 to TRBJ2-1; D uncertain. Germline lookup yields CDR1 DFQATT and CDR2 SNEGSKA (reference sequence). Trimming removed 6 bases at V and 0 bases at J, with 12 bases between. The CDR3 sequence is 14 residues long. In nucleotides, the CDR3 is TGCAGTGCATTCGGGCGGAACTCCTACAATGAGCAGTTCTTC. Its protein product is CSAFGRNSYNEQFF.

J is TRBJ2-1 and V is TRBV10-3; 12 nucleotides agree with TRBD2. Germline CDR1 ENHRY, CDR2 SYGVKD. The CDR3 contains 15 residues. V lost 5 bases to trimming and J lost 12 bases; unmatched junction nucleotides: 11. Here the CDR3 DNA reads TGTGCCATCAGTAATCCGGGACTAGCGGGTGTGGGGCAGTTCTTC. Protein sequence: CAISNPGLAGVGQFF.